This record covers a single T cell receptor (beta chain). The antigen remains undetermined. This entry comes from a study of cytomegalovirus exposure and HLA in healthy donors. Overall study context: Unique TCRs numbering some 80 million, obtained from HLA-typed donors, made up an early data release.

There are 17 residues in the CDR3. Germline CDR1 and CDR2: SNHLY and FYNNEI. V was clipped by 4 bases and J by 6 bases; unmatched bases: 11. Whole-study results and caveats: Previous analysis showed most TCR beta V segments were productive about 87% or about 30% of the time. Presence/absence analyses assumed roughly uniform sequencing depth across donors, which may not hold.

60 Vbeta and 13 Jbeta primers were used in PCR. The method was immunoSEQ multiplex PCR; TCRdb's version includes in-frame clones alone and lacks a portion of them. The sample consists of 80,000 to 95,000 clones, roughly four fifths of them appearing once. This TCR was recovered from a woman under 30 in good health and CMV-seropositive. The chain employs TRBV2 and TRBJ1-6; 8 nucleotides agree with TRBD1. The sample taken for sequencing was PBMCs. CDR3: CASSVDQTGAGNSPLHF. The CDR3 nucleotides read TGTGCCAGCAGTGTGGACCAGACAGGGGCTGGTAATTCACCCCTCCACTTT.